Each of the 19 T cell receptor beta chains below was sequenced from the same sample in a study of blood T cells in healthy people across ages. A second PCR, run for roughly 7 to 11 cycles, used a sample-barcoded 5' primer plus a J-beta primer mix. Using its own MiXCR run on the 5' RACE reads, TCRdb lists one record per CDR3 protein. Among 650,000 to 1,000,000 distinct CDR3 sequences listed, about half were seen once. Material: blood. Receptors originate from an elderly man in good health.

The chain couples TRBV24-1 to TRBJ2-5; D possibly matches TRBD1 or TRBD2 (5 bases each). The V and J ends lost 4 bases and 0 bases respectively, with 11 bases between them. Germline CDR1 reads KGHDR; CDR2 reads SFDVKD. The length of the CDR3 is 15 residues. The CDR3 region has the DNA TGTGCCACCAGTGACCGGGACGGGAACCAAGAGACCCAGTACTTC. It encodes CATSDRDGNQETQYF.

The gene calls are TRBV2 and TRBJ2-5, with TRBD2 identical over 8 bases. The CDR3 length is 15 residues. Germline V lookup: CDR1 SNHLY, CDR2 FYNNEI. Trimming at V came to 8 bases and at J to 11 bases, leaving 19 bases not matched to a gene. CDR3 DNA sequence: TGTGCCAGCGGGGCTAGCGGGCCAACTCTGGGAGAGCAGTACTTC. Amino acid sequence: CASGASGPTLGEQYF.

This clonotype was seen a few times. The chain joins TRBV7-2 to TRBJ1-5; a possible D gene is TRBD1 (5 bases). The germline CDR1 and CDR2 sequences are SGHTA and FQGNSA. Trimming took 3 bases from V and 1 from J, leaving 7 bases between them. The CDR3 is made up of 14 amino acids. CDR3 nucleotide sequence: TGTGCCAGCAGCTTCGACAGAAGCAATCAGCCCCAGCATTTT. Protein sequence: CASSFDRSNQPQHF. Full variable domain (remainder filled in from reference TRBV7-2 and TRBJ1-5): GAGVSQSPSNKVTEKGKDVELRCDPISGHTALYWYRQSLGQGLEFLIYFQGNSAPDKSGLPSDRFSAERTGGSVSTLTIQRTQQEDSAVYLCASSFDRSNQPQHFGDGTRLSIL.

The V gene is TRBV29-1, the J gene TRBJ2-1, with 9 bases aligning to TRBD1. CDR1 is SQVTM, CDR2 ANQGSEA, per germline. With 6 bases clipped from V and 10 bases from J, the junction kept 13 bases outside the gene matches. The CDR3 is made up of 14 amino acids. The CDR3 loop reads CSVVPGQGAYEQFF. DNA of the CDR3: TGCAGCGTAGTCCCGGGACAGGGCGCCTACGAGCAGTTCTTC.

This clonotype was observed a few times. This CDR3 is CASSPGPDRVLLVAGYTF. CDR3 coding DNA: TGTGCCAGCAGCCCCGGACCGGACAGGGTACTTTTGGTGGCTGGCTACACCTTC. This rearrangement joins TRBV2 to TRBJ1-2, with 8 bases aligning to TRBD1. From germline, CDR1 is SNHLY and CDR2 FYNNEI. V lost 6 bases and J lost 7; bases outside the gene matches: 22. CDR3 length equals 18 residues.

The chain employs TRBV7-2 and TRBJ2-1; D may correspond to TRBD1 or TRBD2 (5 bases each). This CDR3 spans 15 amino acids. V was clipped by 4 bases and J by 13 bases, with 23 bases between them. CDR1 is SGHTA, CDR2 FQGNSA, per germline. The CDR3 nucleotides are TGTGCCAGCAGCTCTGCCCGGGGACGACAAGAGACCCAGTTCTTC. Translation: CASSSARGRQETQFF. Complete variable domain (other parts from reference TRBV7-2 and TRBJ2-1): GAGVSQSPSNKVTEKGKDVELRCDPISGHTALYWYRQSLGQGLEFLIYFQGNSAPDKSGLPSDRFSAERTGGSVSTLTIQRTQQEDSAVYLCASSSARGRQETQFFGPGTRLTVL.

The J gene is TRBJ2-1, the V gene TRBV5-1; 7 nucleotides line up with TRBD2. From germline, CDR1 is SGHRS and CDR2 YFSETQ. Germline trimming cut 1 base from V and 10 bases from J; bases unmatched to any gene: 11. This CDR3 has 15 residues. The CDR3 DNA is TGCGCCAGCAGCTTGCCTAGCGGAGGAAAAGGCGAGCAGTTCTTC. It codes for CASSLPSGGKGEQFF. The full variable domain, with the rest looked up from reference TRBV5-1 and TRBJ2-1, is KAGVTQTPRYLIKTRGQQVTLSCSPISGHRSVSWYQQTPGQGLQFLFEYFSETQRNKGNFPGRFSGRQFSNSRSEMNVSTLELGDSALYLCASSLPSGGKGEQFFGPGTRLTVL.

This clonotype was observed a single time. The rearrangement joins TRBV7-9 to TRBJ2-4, with a possible D match to TRBD2 (6 bases). CDR1 is SEHNR and CDR2 is FQNEAQ in the germline V gene (reference sequence). The CDR3 extends over 16 amino acids. Deletions cut 5 bases from V and 3 bases from J, with 17 bases between. CDR3 amino acids: CASSELGGDGKNIQYF. In nucleotides, the CDR3 is TGTGCCAGCAGCGAGTTGGGGGGAGATGGCAAAAACATTCAGTACTTC.

This clonotype came up a few times. The rearrangement links TRBV7-2 to TRBJ2-1, with 10 bases fitting TRBD2. Losses at the gene ends were 5 bases for V and 7 bases for J; bases not matched to a gene: 20. CDR1 is SGHTA and CDR2 is FQGNSA in the germline V gene. The CDR3 is 19 residues long. This chain's CDR3 is CASSVRGLAGVTTLNEQFF. Written as DNA, the CDR3 is TGTGCCAGCAGCGTCAGGGGGCTAGCGGGAGTAACGACTCTAAATGAGCAGTTCTTC.

The gene calls are TRBV29-1 and TRBJ2-5; D gene ambiguous. V dropped 7 bases and J dropped 2 bases, with 17 bases sitting between them. Per germline, CDR1 SQVTM and CDR2 ANQGSEA. This CDR3 contains 14 residues. The CDR3 here is CSAEPWVRQETQYF. In nucleotides, the CDR3 is TGCAGCGCTGAGCCCTGGGTCAGACAAGAGACCCAGTACTTC. Full variable domain (outside the CDR3, taken from reference TRBV29-1 and TRBJ2-5): SAVISQKPSRDICQRGTSLTIQCQVDSQVTMMFWYRQQPGQSLTLIATANQGSEATYESGFVIDKFPISRPNLTFSTLTVSNMSPEDSSIYLCSAEPWVRQETQYFGPGTRLLVL.

The chain uses TRBV5-1 and TRBJ1-3, with no clear D. The CDR3 is made up of 16 amino acids. The germline V gene encodes CDR1 SGHRS and CDR2 YFSETQ. V lost 0 bases, J lost 0 bases, and 10 bases lay in between. The CDR3 here is CASSLDLVISGNTIYF. The DNA of the CDR3 is TGCGCCAGCAGCTTGGACTTGGTCATCTCTGGAAACACCATATATTTT.

J is TRBJ1-2 and V is TRBV20-1, with D perhaps matching TRBD1 (5 bases). CDR1 DFQATT and CDR2 SNEGSKA come from the germline V gene (reference sequence). The CDR3 is made up of 13 amino acids. V lost 3 bases and J lost 3, with 11 bases in between. DNA for the CDR3: TGCAGTGCTAGCCAAGGGGAGGACTATGGCTACACCTTC. The encoded protein is CSASQGEDYGYTF.

J is TRBJ2-1 and V is TRBV4-3, with 7 bases matching TRBD2. V lost 3 bases, J lost 5 bases, and 13 bases stayed unmatched. CDR3 length equals 17 residues. Germline CDR1 reads LGHNA; CDR2 reads YSLEER. The DNA of the CDR3 is TGCGCCAGCAGCCAGGGGACCGTTTTCGGGACTAACAATGAGCAGTTCTTC. Its translation: CASSQGTVFGTNNEQFF.

In this sample, this clonotype turned up once. The chain uses TRBV20-1 and TRBJ2-5; D gene ambiguous. The last part of the DNA fits TRBJ2-1 better; the J call may be wrong. This CDR3 is 11 amino acids long. Germline CDR1 is DFQATT and CDR2 is SNEGSKA (reference sequence). The CDR3: CSAGTQETQFF. The DNA for the CDR3 is TGCAGTGCTGGAACACAAGAGACCCAGTTCTTC.

The J gene is TRBJ2-7, the V gene TRBV6-6; TRBD1 aligns across 7 bases. The DNA end favors TRBJ2-5, so the J call may be wrong. The CDR3 consists of 15 residues. CDR1 MNHNY and CDR2 SVGAGI come from the germline V gene (reference sequence). This CDR3 is CASSYSGQHGPTQYF. The CDR3 DNA reads TGTGCCAGCAGTTACTCGGGACAGCACGGGCCGACCCAGTACTTC.

The chain links TRBV3-1 to TRBJ1-1, with D possibly TRBD1 on 6 matching bases. The ends were cut back, 7 bases at V and 1 base at J, with 16 bases in the middle. The germline CDR1 and CDR2 sequences are LGHDT and YNNKEL (reference sequence). The CDR3 runs to 15 residues. The CDR3 region has the DNA TGTGCCAGCACCCGTACGGGACATCAGAACACTGAAGCTTTCTTT. It codes for CASTRTGHQNTEAFF.

The chain carries TRBV2 and TRBJ1-4; tentatively, D is TRBD1 (5 bases). The germline CDR1 and CDR2 sequences are SNHLY and FYNNEI. The CDR3 length is 14 residues. The V end lost 8 bases, the J end lost 4 bases, and 14 bases lay between the germline ends. For the CDR3, the DNA is TGTGCCAGCGGGTACGGGACGGTTAATGAAAAACTGTTTTTT. It specifies CASGYGTVNEKLFF.

This clonotype has just a few counts. The rearrangement links TRBV15 to TRBJ2-5; D unclear. The V and J ends lost 0 bases and 1 base respectively, with 9 bases between them. This CDR3 is built from 15 residues. In germline, CDR1 is LNHNV, CDR2 YYDKDF (reference sequence). CDR3 DNA sequence: TGTGCCACCAGCAGAGATCTAAGCTCCCAAGAGACCCAGTACTTC. Translating it yields CATSRDLSSQETQYF.

On this clonotype: A much larger clone is a single base away; this may be a read error. The DNA for the CDR3 is TGTGCCATCAGTGACCAAGAGACCCAGTACTTC. Its protein product is CAISDQETQYF. The chain links TRBV10-3 to TRBJ2-5, with D unclear. Germline V lookup: CDR1 ENHRY, CDR2 SYGVKD. The CDR3 consists of 11 residues. The V end was cut by 3 bases, the J end by 1 base, with 0 bases between.